One and the same sample provided the 30 T cell receptor beta chains below, sequenced in a study of CD8+ T cells in alopecia areata. Sequencing templates came from extracted RNA that was reverse transcribed into cDNA. Clones were read by immunoSEQ multiplex PCR, and TCRdb kept only the in-frame ones, dropping some. The sample gives roughly 200,000 clones, about 63% of which show up once; 1.5% to 2% is in the top ten. The sequenced sample was CD4+ T cells sorted from blood, obtained at week 0. These receptors were taken from a human donor with alopecia areata.

Here the CDR3 DNA reads TGCAGTGCTGATGGTGGGGGAGACTACACCTTC. This gives the protein CSADGGGDYTF. V usage is TRBV20-1 and J usage is TRBJ1-2; the D gene is possibly TRBD1 (5 bases). Germline-derived CDR1 and CDR2 are DFQATT and SNEGSKA (reference sequence). This CDR3 contains 11 residues. The V gene lost 5 bases and the J gene lost 10 bases, with 14 bases spanning the gap.

J is TRBJ1-1 and V is TRBV9; TRBD1 is a possible D gene (5 bases). V was cut by 4 bases and J by 1 base, with 14 bases left in between. This CDR3 has 15 residues. Germline lookup yields CDR1 SGDLS and CDR2 YYNGEE. The CDR3 is CASSSAGTKNTEAFF. The CDR3 nucleotides are TGTGCCAGCAGCTCAGCCGGGACGAAGAACACTGAAGCTTTCTTT.

CDR3 sequence reads: CASSLEGTVYEQYF. CDR3 coding DNA: TGTGCCAGCAGCTTGGAGGGGACGGTCTACGAGCAGTACTTC. The rearrangement joins TRBV5-4 to TRBJ2-7; D might be TRBD1 or TRBD2, each matching 5 bases. V lost 0 bases, J lost 3 bases, and 10 bases lay in between. The CDR3 loop spans 14 amino acids. CDR1 is SGHNT and CDR2 is YYREEE in the germline V gene (reference sequence). The entire variable domain, with the rest obtained from reference TRBV5-4 and TRBJ2-7, is as follows: ETGVTQSPTHLIKTRGQQVTLRCSSQSGHNTVSWYQQALGQGPQFIFQYYREEENGRGNFPPRFSGLQFPNYSSELNVNALELDDSALYLCASSLEGTVYEQYFGPGTRLTVT.

The rearrangement uses TRBV19 and TRBJ2-1; D ambiguous. In germline, CDR1 is LNHDA, CDR2 SQIVND (reference sequence). There are 13 residues in the CDR3. The V and J ends lost 3 bases and 14 bases respectively, with 17 bases between them. The chain's CDR3 is CASSIILWGREFF. The CDR3, as DNA: TGTGCCAGTAGTATTATCTTATGGGGTCGAGAGTTCTTC.

The genes are TRBV4-1 and TRBJ2-7, with TRBD1 matching 7 bases. This CDR3 region has 15 residues. V shed 3 bases, J shed 0 bases, and the junction held 5 bases outside the gene matches. CDR1 and CDR2 (germline): MGHRA, YSYEKL. The CDR3 region is CASSQEQGFSYEQYF. The DNA of the CDR3 is TGCGCCAGCAGCCAGGAACAGGGGTTCTCCTACGAGCAGTACTTC.

The chain combines TRBV30 with TRBJ1-1; TRBD1 agrees at 7 bases. The CDR3 spans 14 residues. Germline CDR1 is GTSNPN and CDR2 is SVGIG (reference sequence). Trimming took 4 bases from V and 4 from J; bases not matched to a gene: 9. Written as DNA, the CDR3 is TGTGCCTGGACCTCTCTCGGACAGGTCACTGAAGCTTTCTTT. Its protein is CAWTSLGQVTEAFF. Using reference TRBV30 and TRBJ1-1 for the parts outside the CDR3, the full variable domain is SQTIHQWPATLVQPVGSPLSLECTVEGTSNPNLYWYRQAAGRGLQLLFYSVGIGQISSEVPQNLSASRPQDRQFILSSKKLLLSDSGFYLCAWTSLGQVTEAFFGQGTRLTVV.

The chain employs TRBV29-1 and TRBJ2-7; 12 bases are a match to TRBD2. The CDR3 sequence is 15 residues long. Per germline, CDR1 SQVTM and CDR2 ANQGSEA. The V segment lost 6 bases and the J segment 4 bases; nucleotides outside the gene matches: 10. The CDR3 DNA reads TGCAGCGTAAACAGGGGACTAGCGGGTTCGTACGAGCAGTACTTC. Translation: CSVNRGLAGSYEQYF.

This clone came up many times. This chain links TRBV2 with TRBJ1-6, with 7 bases lining up with TRBD1. V lost 2 bases to trimming and J lost 9 bases; unmatched junction nucleotides: 4. CDR1 is SNHLY and CDR2 is FYNNEI in the germline V gene. The CDR3 covers 14 residues. The CDR3 reads CASSEWQGGSPLHF. In DNA, the CDR3 is TGTGCCAGCAGTGAATGGCAGGGGGGTTCACCCCTCCACTTT.

The V and J genes are TRBV30 and TRBJ2-2, with D possibly being TRBD1 (5 bases). The CDR3 has 13 amino acids. The germline V gene has CDR1 GTSNPN and CDR2 SVGIG (reference sequence). Between the trimmed V and J ends, which lost 3 bases and 2 bases, there was a span of 7 bases. CDR3 sequence reads: CAWRTVNTGELFF. The DNA for the CDR3 is TGTGCCTGGAGGACAGTAAACACCGGGGAGCTGTTTTTT.

The sample holds a few counts of this clone. The chain has TRBV29-1 and TRBJ2-2; D gene unclear. This CDR3 contains 13 residues. The V end lost 5 bases, the J end lost 4 bases, and 11 bases lay between the germline ends. Germline values: CDR1 SQVTM, CDR2 ANQGSEA. For the CDR3, the DNA is TGCAGCGTTCAGAAGGGTACCACCGGGGAGCTGTTTTTT. This encodes CSVQKGTTGELFF.

The rearrangement links TRBV29-1 to TRBJ1-5, with D perhaps TRBD1 (5 bases). The germline CDR1 and CDR2 sequences are SQVTM and ANQGSEA. The CDR3 contains 12 residues. Trimming took 7 bases from V and 4 from J, leaving 11 bases between them. CDR3 sequence reads: CSARGVNQPQHF. The CDR3 DNA reads as TGCAGCGCACGAGGGGTGAATCAGCCCCAGCATTTT.

The rearrangement uses TRBV27 and TRBJ2-5; the D gene is possibly TRBD1 (5 bases). V shed 2 bases and J shed 4 bases, with 11 bases lying between them. The CDR3 consists of 14 residues. Germline CDR1 and CDR2: MNHEY and SMNVEV (reference sequence). The CDR3 here is CASSLGWGSETQYF. CDR3 coding DNA: TGTGCCAGCAGTTTAGGATGGGGCTCAGAGACCCAGTACTTC.

The rearrangement joins TRBV4-2 to TRBJ1-4, with 9 bases lining up with TRBD1. The CDR3 has 14 residues. V shed 4 bases, J shed 5 bases, and the junction held 2 bases outside the gene matches. The germline V gene encodes CDR1 LGHNA and CDR2 YNFKEQ. This CDR3 reads CASSLGQGNEKLFF. The CDR3 region has the DNA TGTGCCAGCAGCCTCGGACAGGGGAATGAAAAACTGTTTTTT.

This sequence joins TRBV29-1 and TRBJ1-4, with D perhaps TRBD1 (5 bases). CDR1 and CDR2 from the germline V gene are SQVTM and ANQGSEA. V was cut by 4 bases and J by 5 bases, with 8 bases left in between. The CDR3 loop spans 12 amino acids. The CDR3: CSVGGGNEKLFF. CDR3 nucleotide sequence: TGCAGCGTTGGCGGGGGAAATGAAAAACTGTTTTTT.

The chain uses TRBV7-2 and TRBJ2-5; D possibly corresponds to TRBD1 (6 bases). The V end lost 4 bases, the J end lost 4 bases, and 13 bases lay between the germline ends. Germline V gene lookup returns CDR1 SGHTA and CDR2 FQGNSA. The CDR3 is 14 amino acids. The CDR3 protein is CASSSQGRGETQYF. The CDR3 nucleotides are TGTGCCAGCAGCTCTCAGGGGAGAGGAGAGACCCAGTACTTC. Looking up the rest from reference TRBV7-2 and TRBJ2-5 gives the full variable domain: GAGVSQSPSNKVTEKGKDVELRCDPISGHTALYWYRQSLGQGLEFLIYFQGNSAPDKSGLPSDRFSAERTGGSVSTLTIQRTQQEDSAVYLCASSSQGRGETQYFGPGTRLLVL.

J is TRBJ2-7 and V is TRBV29-1; the match to TRBD2 covers 7 bases. The CDR3 extends over 14 amino acids. CDR1 and CDR2 (germline): SQVTM, ANQGSEA. V shed 6 bases and J 5 bases; nucleotides not matched to a gene: 13. CDR3 loop: CSVRGRGPVDEQYF. For the CDR3, the DNA is TGCAGCGTCCGGGGGAGGGGACCCGTGGACGAGCAGTACTTC.

V and J are TRBV7-3 and TRBJ2-3; D is perhaps TRBD2 (7 bases). CDR3 length: 13 amino acids. Trimming took 5 bases from V and 6 from J, leaving 12 bases between them. CDR1 and CDR2 from the germline V gene are SGHTA and FQGTGA. The CDR3 coding sequence is TGTGCCAGCAGCCGCGGGGGCTCCGATACGCAGTATTTT. Its translation is CASSRGGSDTQYF.

This clone was counted between two and nine times. The chain is built from TRBV10-3 and TRBJ2-2; D ambiguous. V shed 3 bases and J shed 1 base, with 9 bases lying between them. Looked up from germline, CDR1 is ENHRY and CDR2 is SYGVKD. The CDR3 spans 15 residues. The CDR3 DNA follows: TGTGCCATCAGTGAAGGTGGCCGGAACACCGGGGAGCTGTTTTTT. Translated, it gives CAISEGGRNTGELFF.

This clone was observed a few times. The CDR3 region has the DNA TGTGCCAGCAGTCGCAGGGCGAACTATGGCTACACCTTC. It yields the protein CASSRRANYGYTF. The genes are TRBV27 and TRBJ1-2; tentatively, D is TRBD1 (5 bases). The germline CDR1 and CDR2 sequences are MNHEY and SMNVEV (reference sequence). Trimming cost V 5 bases and J 2 bases, with 9 bases left between them. This CDR3 spans 13 amino acids.

There are a few counts of this clone. The chain employs TRBV29-1 and TRBJ1-5, with no clear D. Trimming pared 4 bases from V and 0 bases from J, leaving 7 bases between. This CDR3 has 13 amino acids. Germline lookup yields CDR1 SQVTM and CDR2 ANQGSEA. The CDR3 DNA sequence: TGCAGCGTTGCCCTCAGTAGCAATCAGCCCCAGCATTTT. This translates into CSVALSSNQPQHF.

As for this clone: This sample also contains other DNA sequences that code for the same CDR3. The chain carries TRBV20-1 and TRBJ1-4; D is undetermined. V shed 4 bases and J shed 8 bases, with 5 bases lying between them. Germline CDR1 reads DFQATT; CDR2 reads SNEGSKA (reference sequence). The CDR3 has 10 residues. The CDR3 is CSAKLEKLFF. The DNA of the CDR3 is TGCAGTGCTAAGCTAGAAAAACTGTTTTTT.

The rearrangement links TRBV15 to TRBJ1-2; TRBD1 is a possible D gene (6 bases). The CDR3 is 14 residues long. V lost 5 bases and J lost 7, with 17 bases in between. CDR1 LNHNV and CDR2 YYDKDF come from the germline V gene (reference sequence). CDR3 DNA sequence: TGTGCCACCAGCCGAGGACAGCCACGGAGTGGCTACACCTTC. Its translation: CATSRGQPRSGYTF.

The chain links TRBV11-1 to TRBJ2-3; weak D call: TRBD2 (5 bases). Germline CDR1 and CDR2: SGHAT and FQDESV (reference sequence). The ends were cut back, 4 bases at V and 2 bases at J, with 19 bases in the middle. The CDR3 length is 17 residues. CDR3 sequence reads: CASSSYGSGLSTDTQYF. DNA of the CDR3: TGTGCCAGCAGCTCGTATGGGAGTGGGCTTTCCACAGATACGCAGTATTTT.

CDR3 residues: CASSWIDQPQHF. The CDR3, as DNA: TGTGCCAGCAGTTGGATAGATCAGCCCCAGCATTTT. This chain links TRBV2 with TRBJ1-5, with D uncertain. The CDR3 is 12 amino acids. With 5 bases removed from V and 5 bases from J, the gap between germline ends came to 7 bases. Per germline, CDR1 SNHLY and CDR2 FYNNEI. Drawing the rest from reference TRBV2 and TRBJ1-5, the complete variable domain is EPEVTQTPSHQVTQMGQEVILRCVPISNHLYFYWYRQILGQKVEFLVSFYNNEISEKSEIFDDQFSVERPDGSNFTLKIRSTKLEDSAMYFCASSWIDQPQHFGDGTRLSIL.

The J gene is TRBJ1-1, the V gene TRBV30, with D unresolved. CDR1 is GTSNPN, CDR2 SVGIG, per germline (reference sequence). Trimming shortened V by 0 bases and J by 1 base, and 6 bases separated the two germline ends. This CDR3 has 13 amino acids. This chain's CDR3 is CAWSVPPNTEAFF. Here the CDR3 DNA reads TGTGCCTGGAGTGTACCCCCGAACACTGAAGCTTTCTTT.

The genes are TRBV28 and TRBJ2-4, with D perhaps TRBD1 (5 bases). Germline loops: CDR1 MDHEN, CDR2 SYDVKM. V was shortened by 3 bases and J by 6 bases, with 18 bases between the two germline ends. The CDR3 consists of 16 residues. CDR3 sequence: CASSFTPRQNTNIQYF. For the CDR3, the DNA is TGTGCCAGCAGTTTTACCCCAAGACAGAATACAAACATTCAGTACTTC.

The count of this clone is one. The rearrangement joins TRBV11-2 to TRBJ1-6; D may be TRBD1 (6 bases). Trimming stripped 5 bases from V and 9 bases from J, with 14 bases between. Germline V CDR1 and CDR2: SGHAT, FQNNGV. The CDR3 covers 14 residues. The CDR3 nucleotides read TGTGCCAGCAGCGTCTCCGGGACACGTTCACCCCTCCACTTT. The encoded protein is CASSVSGTRSPLHF.

This clone appeared a few times. Other nucleotide sequences from this sample produce the same CDR3. J is TRBJ2-1 and V is TRBV7-7; D is perhaps TRBD1 (6 bases). The CDR3 loop spans 13 amino acids. With 6 bases removed from V and 6 bases from J, the gap between germline ends came to 12 bases. Looked up from germline, CDR1 is SSHAT and CDR2 is FNYEAQ (reference sequence). DNA of the CDR3: TGTGCCAGCAGTACAGGGCGTGGCAATGAGCAGTTCTTC. This sequence encodes CASSTGRGNEQFF.

Notes on this clone: An end of the junction does not agree with germline; a read error may underlie this. The V and J genes are TRBV29-1 and TRBJ2-6; no clear D gene. The CDR3 runs to 13 residues. The germline V gene has CDR1 SQVTM and CDR2 ANQGSEA. The CDR3 protein is CSVQESGANVLTF. The CDR3 bases are TGCAGCGTTCAAGAGTCTGGGGCCAACGTCCTGACTTTC.

This clone was seen only a few times. The chain combines TRBV14 with TRBJ2-3; weak D call: TRBD1 (5 bases). Trimming stripped 0 bases from V and 3 bases from J, with 13 bases between. Germline V CDR1 and CDR2: SGHDN, FVKESK. There are 16 residues in the CDR3. The DNA of the CDR3 is TGTGCCAGCAGCCAAGATAACATAAGGGGAACAGATACGCAGTATTTT. This translates into CASSQDNIRGTDTQYF.